This TCR beta chain was obtained from a study of blood T cell repertoires in COVID-19. Study in general: Sample material is recorded as cDNA or gDNA derived from T cells, B-cell-depleted T cells, or PBMCs.

Method: immunoSEQ multiplex PCR; TCRdb's copy keeps in-frame clones and lacks some. The sample yields 100,000 to 150,000 clones, about 89% seen once. Germline V gene data show CDR1 as MGHDK and CDR2 as SYGVNS. The CDR3 length is 13 residues. V dropped 3 bases and J dropped 8 bases, with 13 bases sitting between them. V usage is TRBV25-1 and J usage is TRBJ1-2; possible D gene TRBD1, 6 bases. This clonotype originated in a woman aged 55-75 years with acute or convalescent COVID-19. Sequencing input: peripheral blood. CDR3 region: CASSDRTGQGYTF. The CDR3 DNA reads as TGTGCCAGCAGTGACCGTACGGGACAAGGCTACACCTTC.